This is a list of T cell receptor beta chains from one sample in a study of blood T cell repertoires in COVID-19. Here immunoSEQ multiplex PCR was the method, and the copy in TCRdb shows in-frame clones only, minus some. The table shows about 150,000 clones, with roughly 90% occurring only once. Sequencing was done on a sample of peripheral blood. The receptors were gathered from a human donor in a cohort sampled during active COVID-19. Both conserved end residues are part of each CDR3. The order of the fields is D gene, clone size, J gene, V gene, CDR3 DNA, CDR3 protein. The D gene is left open where the match is weak. Rows give clone size only sometimes, using once, few, many, or a class for an expanded clone.

d_call: TRBD2; clone_size: .; j_call: TRBJ2-5; v_call: TRBV7-2; cdr3_nt: TGTGCCAGCAGCTTAGGGGGACTAGCGGGGGGCCAAGAGACCCAGTACTTC; cdr3_aa: CASSLGGLAGGQETQYF
d_call: .; clone_size: .; j_call: TRBJ1-4; v_call: TRBV2; cdr3_nt: TGTGCCAGCAGAGAAACAGGAGGGGCGTATGAAAAACTGTTTTTT; cdr3_aa: CASRETGGAYEKLFF
d_call: TRBD1; clone_size: .; j_call: TRBJ1-6; v_call: TRBV18; cdr3_nt: TGTGCCAGCTCACCACTACCCCGCGGACAGGGGAGGAATTCACCCCTCCACTTT; cdr3_aa: CASSPLPRGQGRNSPLHF
d_call: TRBD1; clone_size: .; j_call: TRBJ1-1; v_call: TRBV28; cdr3_nt: TGTGCCAGCAGACACGTCGGACAGGGGGGCAGAGCTTTCTTT; cdr3_aa: CASRHVGQGGRAFF
d_call: TRBD1; clone_size: .; j_call: TRBJ2-2; v_call: TRBV30; cdr3_nt: TGTGCCTGGAGAGACCGGGACAGGGGGCTGGGCGGGGAGCTGTTTTTT; cdr3_aa: CAWRDRDRGLGGELFF
d_call: TRBD1; clone_size: few; j_call: TRBJ1-1; v_call: TRBV11-2; cdr3_nt: TGTGCCAGCAGCTCCGACAGGGATACTGAAGCTTTCTTT; cdr3_aa: CASSSDRDTEAFF
d_call: TRBD2; clone_size: .; j_call: TRBJ2-1; v_call: TRBV15; cdr3_nt: TGTGCCACCAGTCCGAAACCCTCTAGCGGGTCCTACAATGAGCAGTTCTTC; cdr3_aa: CATSPKPSSGSYNEQFF
d_call: TRBD2; clone_size: once; j_call: TRBJ2-1; v_call: TRBV28; cdr3_nt: TGTGCCAGCAGGCCAACTACCGGGACTAGCGGGGGAAATGAGCAGTTCTTC; cdr3_aa: CASRPTTGTSGGNEQFF
d_call: .; clone_size: .; j_call: TRBJ1-6; v_call: TRBV11-2; cdr3_nt: TGTGCCAGCAGCTTGGGGCAGAATAATTCACCCCTCCACTTT; cdr3_aa: CASSLGQNNSPLHF
d_call: .; clone_size: .; j_call: TRBJ1-6; v_call: TRBV29-1; cdr3_nt: TGCAGCGTCACGAGTCGAGGCGTGGAAGATTCACCCCTCCACTTT; cdr3_aa: CSVTSRGVEDSPLHF
d_call: .; clone_size: .; j_call: TRBJ2-2; v_call: TRBV24-1; cdr3_nt: TGTGCCACCAGCAGGGGCCTTGAGATTTACACCGGGGAGCTGTTTTTT; cdr3_aa: CATSRGLEIYTGELFF
d_call: .; clone_size: .; j_call: TRBJ2-3; v_call: TRBV7-2; cdr3_nt: TGTGCCAGCACCGTGTCCCGCATCCTAGCAGATACGCAGTATTTT; cdr3_aa: CASTVSRILADTQYF
d_call: TRBD1; clone_size: .; j_call: TRBJ2-5; v_call: TRBV7-9; cdr3_nt: TGTGCCAGCAGCCACAGGGGGGTGTACCAAGAGACCCAGTACTTC; cdr3_aa: CASSHRGVYQETQYF
d_call: TRBD1; clone_size: .; j_call: TRBJ1-3; v_call: TRBV4-3; cdr3_nt: TGCGCCAGCAGTCGAGGTCACAGGGGAGAGAACACCATATATTTT; cdr3_aa: CASSRGHRGENTIYF
d_call: TRBD2; clone_size: .; j_call: TRBJ2-5; v_call: TRBV18; cdr3_nt: TGTGCCAGCTCCCCCGTGGAGCGGGAGGTTAATGTCTTGGAGACCCAGTACTTC; cdr3_aa: CASSPVEREVNVLETQYF
d_call: TRBD2; clone_size: .; j_call: TRBJ2-1; v_call: TRBV30; cdr3_nt: TGTGCCTGGACTAGCGGTTCGGATGAGCAGTTCTTC; cdr3_aa: CAWTSGSDEQFF
d_call: .; clone_size: .; j_call: TRBJ2-6; v_call: TRBV4-3; cdr3_nt: TGCGCCAGCAGCCAAGGTGCCTACTCTGGGGCCAACGTCCTGACTTTC; cdr3_aa: CASSQGAYSGANVLTF
d_call: TRBD1; clone_size: .; j_call: TRBJ2-5; v_call: TRBV7-6; cdr3_nt: TGTGCCAGCAGCTACAGGGGTGAGGAGACCCAGTACTTC; cdr3_aa: CASSYRGEETQYF
d_call: TRBD2; clone_size: .; j_call: TRBJ2-4; v_call: TRBV4-3; cdr3_nt: TGCGCCAGCAGCCAAGAAATGGGTAGCGGGAGGGTAGCCAAAAACATTCAGTACTTC; cdr3_aa: CASSQEMGSGRVAKNIQYF
d_call: TRBD2; clone_size: .; j_call: TRBJ2-4; v_call: TRBV7-2; cdr3_nt: TGTGCCAGCAGCTTTCGGACTAGCGGAACCTCCTTAGCCAAAAACATTCAGTACTTC; cdr3_aa: CASSFRTSGTSLAKNIQYF
d_call: .; clone_size: once; j_call: TRBJ2-2; v_call: TRBV4-1; cdr3_nt: TGCGCCAGCAGCCAAACCTTATATACACTGACAACTGCGAACACCGGGGAGCTGTTTTTT; cdr3_aa: CASSQTLYTLTTANTGELFF
d_call: .; clone_size: .; j_call: TRBJ1-4; v_call: TRBV19; cdr3_nt: TGTGCCAGTAGTAGCATCAGGGAAGGGAATGAAAAACTGTTTTTT; cdr3_aa: CASSSIREGNEKLFF
d_call: .; clone_size: .; j_call: TRBJ2-3; v_call: TRBV3-1/TRBV3-2; cdr3_nt: TGTGCCAGCAGCGGGAGTGGGGGGACAGATACGCAGTATTTT; cdr3_aa: CASSGSGGTDTQYF
d_call: TRBD2; clone_size: .; j_call: TRBJ2-2; v_call: TRBV11-2; cdr3_nt: TGTGCCAGCAGTTTATTCACCGAGCGGGGAAACACCGGGGAGCTGTTTTTT; cdr3_aa: CASSLFTERGNTGELFF
d_call: .; clone_size: .; j_call: TRBJ1-1; v_call: TRBV19; cdr3_nt: TGTGCCAGTAGTAAGTCAGGGGTCACTGAAGCTTTCTTT; cdr3_aa: CASSKSGVTEAFF
d_call: TRBD2; clone_size: .; j_call: TRBJ2-1; v_call: TRBV6-6; cdr3_nt: TGTGCCAGCAGTCCTCGCCAGCCTAGCGGGAGTGGAGATGAGCAGTTCTTC; cdr3_aa: CASSPRQPSGSGDEQFF
d_call: TRBD2; clone_size: once; j_call: TRBJ2-1; v_call: TRBV30; cdr3_nt: TGTGCCTGGAATAGCGGGGGGGCCCGATTGGATGAGCAGTTCTTC; cdr3_aa: CAWNSGGARLDEQFF
d_call: TRBD1; clone_size: few; j_call: TRBJ2-2; v_call: TRBV7-3; cdr3_nt: TGTGCCAGCAGCCTGAAACAGGGGGCGCCCGGGGAGCTGTTTTTT; cdr3_aa: CASSLKQGAPGELFF
d_call: .; clone_size: .; j_call: TRBJ2-3; v_call: TRBV25-1; cdr3_nt: TGTGCCAGCAGGACAGTTTCTAGCACAGATACGCAGTATTTT; cdr3_aa: CASRTVSSTDTQYF
d_call: .; clone_size: .; j_call: TRBJ2-3; v_call: TRBV7-2; cdr3_nt: TGTGCCAGCAGCTTAGACCGGGGTCAGGCAGATACGCAGTATTTT; cdr3_aa: CASSLDRGQADTQYF
d_call: .; clone_size: .; j_call: TRBJ2-2; v_call: TRBV7-2; cdr3_nt: TGTGCCAGCAGCACCCGACTAGGCGCCGGGGAGCTGTTTTTT; cdr3_aa: CASSTRLGAGELFF